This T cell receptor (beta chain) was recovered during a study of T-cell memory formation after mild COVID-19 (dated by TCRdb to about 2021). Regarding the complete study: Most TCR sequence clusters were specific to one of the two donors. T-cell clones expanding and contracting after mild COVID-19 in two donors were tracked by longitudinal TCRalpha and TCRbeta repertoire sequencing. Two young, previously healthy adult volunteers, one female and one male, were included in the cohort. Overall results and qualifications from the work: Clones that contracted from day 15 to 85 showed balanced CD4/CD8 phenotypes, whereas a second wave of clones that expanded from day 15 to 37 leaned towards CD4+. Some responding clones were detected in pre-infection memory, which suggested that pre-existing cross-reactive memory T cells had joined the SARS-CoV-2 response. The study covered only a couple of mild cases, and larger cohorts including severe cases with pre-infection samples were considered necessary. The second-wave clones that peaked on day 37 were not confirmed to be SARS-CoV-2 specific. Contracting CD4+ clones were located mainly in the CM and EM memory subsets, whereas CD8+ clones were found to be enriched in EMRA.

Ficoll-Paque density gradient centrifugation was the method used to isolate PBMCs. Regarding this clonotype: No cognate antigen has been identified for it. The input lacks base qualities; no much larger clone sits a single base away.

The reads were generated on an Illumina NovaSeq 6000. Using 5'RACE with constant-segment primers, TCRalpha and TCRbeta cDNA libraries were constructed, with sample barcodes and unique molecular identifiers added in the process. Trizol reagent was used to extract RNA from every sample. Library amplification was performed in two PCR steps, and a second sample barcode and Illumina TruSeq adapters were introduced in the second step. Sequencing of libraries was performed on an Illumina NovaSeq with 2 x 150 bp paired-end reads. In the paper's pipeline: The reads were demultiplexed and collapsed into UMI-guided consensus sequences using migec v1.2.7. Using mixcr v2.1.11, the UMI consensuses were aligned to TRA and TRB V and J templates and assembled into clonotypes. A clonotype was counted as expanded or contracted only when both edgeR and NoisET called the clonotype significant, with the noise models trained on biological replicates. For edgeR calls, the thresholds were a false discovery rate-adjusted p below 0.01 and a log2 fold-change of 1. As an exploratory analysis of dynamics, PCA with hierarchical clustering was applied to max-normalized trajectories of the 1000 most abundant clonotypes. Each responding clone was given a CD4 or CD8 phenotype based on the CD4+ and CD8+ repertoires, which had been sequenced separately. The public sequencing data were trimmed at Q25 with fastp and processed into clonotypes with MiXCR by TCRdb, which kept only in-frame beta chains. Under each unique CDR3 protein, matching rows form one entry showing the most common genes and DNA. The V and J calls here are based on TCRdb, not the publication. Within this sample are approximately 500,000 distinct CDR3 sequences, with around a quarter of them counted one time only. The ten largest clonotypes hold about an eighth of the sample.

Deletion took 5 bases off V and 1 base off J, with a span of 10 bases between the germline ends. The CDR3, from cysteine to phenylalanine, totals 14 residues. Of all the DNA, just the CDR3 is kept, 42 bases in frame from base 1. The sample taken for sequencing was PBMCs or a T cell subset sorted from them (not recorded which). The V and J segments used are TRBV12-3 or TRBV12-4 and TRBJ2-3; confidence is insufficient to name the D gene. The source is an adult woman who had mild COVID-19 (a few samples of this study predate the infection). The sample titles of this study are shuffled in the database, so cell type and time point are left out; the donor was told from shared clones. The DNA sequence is TGTGCCAGCAGTGGGCGGTTAGGCACAGATACGCAGTATTTT. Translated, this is CASSGRLGTDTQYF.